Below, 17 T cell receptor beta chains from the same sample are listed, as sequenced in a study of blood T cell repertoires in COVID-19. The data were produced by immunoSEQ multiplex PCR, yet TCRdb's version contains in-frame clones alone and is incomplete. The table includes about 480,000 clones, 87% detected once. The sequencing sample was made of PBMCs or T cells enriched from blood (not recorded which). These receptors were obtained from a woman younger than 30 with acute COVID-19.

V gene TRBV2 combines with J gene TRBJ2-7, with TRBD1 as a possible D gene (6 bases). V dropped 6 bases and J dropped 5 bases, with 14 bases sitting between them. Germline V CDR1 and CDR2: SNHLY, FYNNEI. This CDR3 spans 13 amino acids. The CDR3, as DNA: TGTGCCAGCAGGGGTCGGACAGATAACGAGCAGTACTTC. Residues: CASRGRTDNEQYF.

The genes are TRBV30 and TRBJ1-5, with D possibly matching TRBD1 (5 bases). Germline V lookup: CDR1 GTSNPN, CDR2 SVGIG (reference sequence). CDR3 size: 13 residues. Trimming left V 2 bases short and J 7 bases short, with 12 bases between. The CDR3 loop is CAWSMEGRQPQHF. CDR3 bases: TGTGCCTGGAGTATGGAGGGGAGGCAGCCCCAGCATTTT. The complete variable domain, with remaining parts taken from reference TRBV30 and TRBJ1-5, reads SQTIHQWPATLVQPVGSPLSLECTVEGTSNPNLYWYRQAAGRGLQLLFYSVGIGQISSEVPQNLSASRPQDRQFILSSKKLLLSDSGFYLCAWSMEGRQPQHFGDGTRLSIL.

The chain is built from TRBV6-5 and TRBJ2-7; 8 positions match TRBD2. V was clipped by 9 bases and J by 0 bases; unmatched bases: 10. The germline CDR1 and CDR2 sequences are MNHEY and SVGAGI. The CDR3 has 15 amino acids. The DNA for the CDR3 is TGTGCCAGTACCACGGCGGGACTAGACTCCTACGAGCAGTACTTC. This gives the protein CASTTAGLDSYEQYF.

The V and J genes are TRBV27 and TRBJ1-1; 8 positions match TRBD1. The CDR3 is 15 amino acids. Germline loops: CDR1 MNHEY, CDR2 SMNVEV (reference sequence). Losses at the gene ends were 8 bases for V and 1 base for J; bases not matched to a gene: 9. CDR3 DNA: TGTGCCAGCCGACAGGGGAGGGTTAGGAACACTGAAGCTTTCTTT. This sequence encodes CASRQGRVRNTEAFF.

This chain joins TRBV6-5 and TRBJ2-2; D uncertain. Germline V lookup: CDR1 MNHEY, CDR2 SVGAGI. This CDR3 spans 13 amino acids. Trimming took 5 bases from V and 5 from J, leaving 9 bases between them. DNA for the CDR3: TGTGCCAGCAGTCTTACTTCAACCGGGGAGCTGTTTTTT. This translates into CASSLTSTGELFF.

The chain carries TRBV11-2 and TRBJ1-4; possibly TRBD1 for D (5 bases). CDR1 and CDR2 (germline): SGHAT, FQNNGV. Trimming shortened V by 5 bases and J by 7 bases, and 17 bases separated the two germline ends. This CDR3 is 15 amino acids long. The CDR3 loop is CASSMTGTLGEKLFF. In DNA form, the CDR3 reads TGTGCCAGCAGCATGACCGGGACTTTAGGTGAAAAACTGTTTTTT.

The gene calls are TRBV5-4 and TRBJ2-7, with D possibly matching TRBD1 (5 bases). The V end was cut by 7 bases, the J end by 5 bases, with 13 bases between. This CDR3 has 12 amino acids. CDR1 and CDR2 from the germline V gene are SGHNT and YYREEE (reference sequence). CDR3 loop: CASQGPGNEQYF. The CDR3 DNA sequence: TGTGCCAGCCAAGGTCCAGGGAACGAGCAGTACTTC.

The rearrangement uses TRBV5-1 and TRBJ2-7, with D perhaps TRBD2 (5 bases). V lost 5 bases, J lost 2 bases, and 23 bases lay in between. Germline V gene data show CDR1 as SGHRS and CDR2 as YFSETQ. This CDR3 has 17 residues. The CDR3 protein is CASSLYLSETLPYEQYF. In nucleotides, the CDR3 is TGCGCCAGCAGTCTTTACCTTAGCGAGACTTTACCCTACGAGCAGTACTTC.

The J gene is TRBJ1-1, the V gene TRBV7-9; the match to TRBD1 covers 8 bases. Germline loops: CDR1 SEHNR, CDR2 FQNEAQ (reference sequence). The CDR3 contains 15 residues. The trim removed 5 bases at V and 5 bases at J, leaving 10 bases unmatched. The CDR3 DNA reads as TGTGCCAGCAGCCCAAATGACAGGGGAGGTACTGAAGCTTTCTTT. Its translation is CASSPNDRGGTEAFF.

The chain has TRBV19 and TRBJ1-2; TRBD1 might be the D (6 bases). The germline V and J ends were trimmed by 4 bases and 2 bases, with 11 bases remaining between them. The CDR3 spans 14 residues. Germline CDR1 and CDR2: LNHDA and SQIVND (reference sequence). The CDR3 nucleotides read TGTGCCAGTAGTACCGGACAGAAGAACTATGGCTACACCTTC. Its translation: CASSTGQKNYGYTF.

The chain recombines TRBV7-8 with TRBJ2-2, with 7 bases identical to TRBD1. The CDR3 consists of 16 residues. Germline CDR1 is SGHVS and CDR2 is FQNEAQ. The junction had 3 bases not matched to a gene; V was cut back by 2 bases and J by 0 bases. In DNA form, the CDR3 reads TGTGCCAGCAGCTTAAGACAGGGTACGAACACCGGGGAGCTGTTTTTT. Translating gives CASSLRQGTNTGELFF. The full variable domain, in which reference TRBV7-8 and TRBJ2-2 provide the parts outside the CDR3, is GAGVSQSPRYKVAKRGQDVALRCDPISGHVSLFWYQQALGQGPEFLTYFQNEAQLDKSGLPSDRFFAERPEGSVSTLKIQRTQQEDSAVYLCASSLRQGTNTGELFFGEGSRLTVL.

This clone was recorded once. The chain carries TRBV27 and TRBJ2-1, with 12 positions matching TRBD2. This CDR3 is built from 15 residues. Trimming at V came to 3 bases and at J to 9 bases, leaving 6 bases not matched to a gene. Germline V gene data show CDR1 as MNHEY and CDR2 as SMNVEV (reference sequence). The CDR3 spells CASSFTVLAGGEQFF. In DNA form, the CDR3 reads TGTGCCAGCAGTTTCACCGTACTAGCGGGGGGTGAGCAGTTCTTC.

The chain uses TRBV5-1 and TRBJ1-2, with TRBD1 matching over 7 bases. Trimming removed 2 bases from V and 4 bases from J; junction bases left unmatched: 2. The CDR3 contains 13 residues. Germline V lookup: CDR1 SGHRS, CDR2 YFSETQ. CDR3 nucleotide sequence: TGCGCCAGCAGCTTCGGGACAGCCTATGGCTACACCTTC. Translated, it gives CASSFGTAYGYTF.

The CDR3 coding sequence is TGTGCCAGCAGTTACTGGGGCGAGGTGGAGCCCCAGCATTTT. The encoded protein is CASSYWGEVEPQHF. V and J are TRBV6-6 and TRBJ1-5, with D possibly TRBD1 on 5 matching bases. CDR1 and CDR2 from the germline V gene are MNHNY and SVGAGI (reference sequence). The V gene lost 1 base and the J gene lost 8 bases, with 12 bases spanning the gap. The CDR3 runs 14 residues.

J is TRBJ2-3 and V is TRBV5-6; D is undetermined. V gave up 0 bases and J gave up 2 bases, with 10 bases separating them. This CDR3 has 15 residues. Looked up from germline, CDR1 is SGHDT and CDR2 is YYEEEE. CDR3 nucleotides: TGTGCCAGCAGCTTGGGTATGCGGCTCACAGATACGCAGTATTTT. Protein product: CASSLGMRLTDTQYF. The full variable domain, its missing parts supplied by reference TRBV5-6 and TRBJ2-3, is DAGVTQSPTHLIKTRGQQVTLRCSPKSGHDTVSWYQQALGQGPQFIFQYYEEEERQRGNFPDRFSGHQFPNYSSELNVNALLLGDSALYLCASSLGMRLTDTQYFGPGTRLTVL.

This chain connects TRBV7-9 to TRBJ1-1; 8 nucleotides match TRBD1. Germline CDR1 reads SEHNR; CDR2 reads FQNEAQ (reference sequence). Unmatched junction bases numbered 3, after V lost 5 bases and J lost 4 bases. The CDR3 sequence is 13 residues long. CDR3 in amino acids: CASSQQGVTEAFF. In DNA, the CDR3 is TGTGCCAGCAGCCAACAGGGGGTCACTGAAGCTTTCTTT.

This sequence joins TRBV19 and TRBJ1-1; no clear D gene. CDR1 is LNHDA, CDR2 SQIVND, per germline (reference sequence). V was shortened by 5 bases and J by 3 bases, with 7 bases between the two germline ends. The CDR3 consists of 12 residues. The CDR3 sequence: CASSSQDTEAFF. The CDR3 DNA follows: TGTGCCAGTAGTTCGCAGGACACTGAAGCTTTCTTT.